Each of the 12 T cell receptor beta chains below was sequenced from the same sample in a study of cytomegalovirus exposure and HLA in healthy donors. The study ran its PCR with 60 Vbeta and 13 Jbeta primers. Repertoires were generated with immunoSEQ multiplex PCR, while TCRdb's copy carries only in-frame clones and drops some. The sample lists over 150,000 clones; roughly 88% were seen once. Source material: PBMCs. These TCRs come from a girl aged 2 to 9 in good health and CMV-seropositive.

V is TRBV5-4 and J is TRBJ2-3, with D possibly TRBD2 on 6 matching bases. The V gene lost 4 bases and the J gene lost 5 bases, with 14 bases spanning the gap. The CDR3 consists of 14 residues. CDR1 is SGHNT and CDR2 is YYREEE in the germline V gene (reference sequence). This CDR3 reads CASSPFGGRDTQYF. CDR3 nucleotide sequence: TGTGCCAGCAGCCCCTTCGGAGGGAGAGATACGCAGTATTTT.

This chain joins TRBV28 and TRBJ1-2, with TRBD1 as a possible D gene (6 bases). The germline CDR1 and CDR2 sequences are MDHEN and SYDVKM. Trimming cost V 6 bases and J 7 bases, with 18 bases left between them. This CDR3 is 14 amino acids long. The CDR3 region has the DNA TGTGCCAGCAGCCCCCGAACAGGGTTTCGTGGCTACACCTTC. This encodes CASSPRTGFRGYTF.

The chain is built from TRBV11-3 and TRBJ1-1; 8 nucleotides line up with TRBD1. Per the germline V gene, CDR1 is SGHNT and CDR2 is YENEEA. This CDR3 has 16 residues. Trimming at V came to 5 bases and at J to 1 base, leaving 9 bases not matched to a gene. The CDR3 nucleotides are TGTGCCAGCAGCCCACCTGGGACAGGAGGGAACACTGAAGCTTTCTTT. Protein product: CASSPPGTGGNTEAFF.

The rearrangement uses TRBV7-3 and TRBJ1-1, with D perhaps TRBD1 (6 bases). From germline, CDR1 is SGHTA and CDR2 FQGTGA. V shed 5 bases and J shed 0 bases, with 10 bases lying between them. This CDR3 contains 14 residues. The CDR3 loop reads CASSPQGLNTEAFF. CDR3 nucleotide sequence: TGTGCCAGCAGCCCACAGGGACTGAACACTGAAGCTTTCTTT.

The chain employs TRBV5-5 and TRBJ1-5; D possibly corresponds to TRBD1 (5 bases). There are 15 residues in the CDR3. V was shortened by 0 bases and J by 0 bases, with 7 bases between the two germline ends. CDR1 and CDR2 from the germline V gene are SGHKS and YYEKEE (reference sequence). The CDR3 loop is CASSLGGLSNQPQHF. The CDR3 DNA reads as TGTGCCAGCAGCTTGGGGGGCCTTAGCAATCAGCCCCAGCATTTT.

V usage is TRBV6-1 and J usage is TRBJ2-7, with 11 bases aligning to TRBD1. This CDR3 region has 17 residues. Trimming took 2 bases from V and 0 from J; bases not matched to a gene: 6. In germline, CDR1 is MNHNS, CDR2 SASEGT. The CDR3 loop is CASSERAGTGGSYEQYF. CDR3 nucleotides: TGTGCCAGCAGTGAAAGGGCCGGGACAGGGGGCTCCTACGAGCAGTACTTC.

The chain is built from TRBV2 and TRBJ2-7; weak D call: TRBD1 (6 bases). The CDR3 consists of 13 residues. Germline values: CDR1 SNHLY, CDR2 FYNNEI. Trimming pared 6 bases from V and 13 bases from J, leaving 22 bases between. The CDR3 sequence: CASRPTSRTESYF. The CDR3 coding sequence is TGTGCCAGCAGACCCACCTCCCGGACAGAAAGTTACTTC.

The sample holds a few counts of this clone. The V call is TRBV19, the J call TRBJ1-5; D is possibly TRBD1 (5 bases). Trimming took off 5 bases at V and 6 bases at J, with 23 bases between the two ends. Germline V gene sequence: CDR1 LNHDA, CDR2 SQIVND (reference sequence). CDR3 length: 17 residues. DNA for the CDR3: TGTGCCAGTAGTCCCCCCCGTGGGGCAGGGTCGGTTCAGCCCCAGCATTTT. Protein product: CASSPPRGAGSVQPQHF.

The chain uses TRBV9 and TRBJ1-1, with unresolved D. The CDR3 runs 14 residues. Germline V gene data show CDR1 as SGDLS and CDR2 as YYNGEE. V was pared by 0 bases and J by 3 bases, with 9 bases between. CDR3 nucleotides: TGTGCCAGCAGCGTAGTCCCCGAGTACACTGAAGCTTTCTTT. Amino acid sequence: CASSVVPEYTEAFF.

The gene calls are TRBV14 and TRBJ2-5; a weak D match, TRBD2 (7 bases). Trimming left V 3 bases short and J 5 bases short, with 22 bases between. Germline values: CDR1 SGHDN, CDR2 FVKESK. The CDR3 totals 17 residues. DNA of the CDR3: TGTGCCAGCAGCCAGCTCCTCCGAGGGGGGGGACGGGAGACCCAGTACTTC. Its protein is CASSQLLRGGGRETQYF.

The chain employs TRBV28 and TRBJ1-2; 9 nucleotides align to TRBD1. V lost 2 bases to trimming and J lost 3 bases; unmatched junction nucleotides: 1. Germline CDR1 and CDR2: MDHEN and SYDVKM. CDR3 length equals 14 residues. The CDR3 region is CASSLGTGYYGYTF. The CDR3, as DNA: TGTGCCAGCAGTTTAGGGACAGGGTACTATGGCTACACCTTC.

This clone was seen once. The CDR3 bases are TGTGCCAGCAGCTTAGGCGCCACTCGGCGGGAAGAGCAGTACTTC. It encodes CASSLGATRREEQYF. J is TRBJ2-7 and V is TRBV13; a possible D gene is TRBD2 (6 bases). V was trimmed by 0 bases and J by 7 bases, leaving 16 bases between them. Germline values: CDR1 PRHDT, CDR2 FYEKMQ (reference sequence). The CDR3 has 15 amino acids.